This T cell receptor (beta chain) appears in the sequencing data of a study of regulatory T cells in long-lasting Graves disease. This clonotype was counted a few times. Germline V gene sequence: CDR1 DFQATT, CDR2 SNEGSKA (reference sequence). CDR3 size: 13 residues. With 2 bases removed from V and 7 bases from J, the gap between germline ends came to 9 bases. Regarding time point: persistent/refractory GD, antithyroid drugs over 5 years with positive TRAb. There was RNA extracted from PBMCs, and the TCR library was made from it. Arm-PCR of CDR3 regions with iRepertoire HTBI primers generated TCR beta libraries. Each CDR3 protein is one row after TCRdb ran MiXCR on the multiplex PCR reads. The profile shows 400,000 to 500,000 distinct CDR3 sequences, under 25% of them singletons.

Material: peripheral blood mononuclear cells (PBMCs), obtained when the disease was refractory, from a patient treated with antithyroid drugs. The genes are TRBV20-1 and TRBJ1-6; no firm D call. This TCR derives from a female donor with Graves disease. This chain's CDR3 is CSARFYSNSPLHF. CDR3 nucleotides: TGCAGTGCTAGATTTTACAGCAATTCACCCCTCCACTTT.